The source of this T cell receptor beta chain is a study of T cells of healthy individuals. MiXCR, run by TCRdb on the 5' RACE reads, gives a single entry per CDR3 protein. This table has about 60,000 distinct CDR3 sequences, roughly 16% appearing once. V was cut by 9 bases and J by 4 bases, with 22 bases left in between. CDR3 length equals 16 residues. CDR1 MDHEN and CDR2 SYDVKM come from the germline V gene. The sequence was obtained from a human donor in good health. The rearrangement joins TRBV28 to TRBJ1-3; D remains ambiguous. CDR3 DNA sequence: TGTGCCAGTAGAGATAGCTCCGTCGGACGGGGAAACACCATATATTTT. This translates into CASRDSSVGRGNTIYF.